This entry lists 24 T cell receptor beta chains sequenced from one sample in a study of regulatory T cells in long-lasting Graves disease. Time point: newly diagnosed GD, antithyroid drugs for less than 3 months. Following extraction of RNA from PBMCs, that RNA was used to make the TCR library. Library construction for TCR beta used iRepertoire HTBI primers and Arm-PCR of CDR3 regions. One entry per CDR3 protein, called by TCRdb with MiXCR from the multiplex PCR reads. The sample includes approximately 490,000 distinct CDR3 sequences, about 16% of them seen just once. Separately, the same data were catalogued under a study of T cells in Graves' hyperthyroidism and ophthalmopathy.

The source material was peripheral blood mononuclear cells (PBMCs), sampled at new diagnosis, from a patient treated with antithyroid drugs. Receptors were obtained from a man in his forties with Graves disease.

This clonotype has ten or more counts. This chain uses TRBV20-1 with TRBJ1-5; no definite D call. The CDR3 runs to 14 residues. Germline CDR1 and CDR2: DFQATT and SNEGSKA (reference sequence). Trimming stripped 0 bases from V and 2 bases from J, with 8 bases between. This CDR3 reads CSARDLPGNQPQHF. CDR3 sequence (DNA): TGCAGTGCTAGAGATCTACCAGGCAATCAGCCCCAGCATTTT.

This clonotype has only a few counts. This could be a read error, since a much larger clone is one nucleotide away. The J gene is TRBJ1-2, the V gene TRBV28; D not certain. The V gene lost 5 bases and the J gene lost 7 bases, with 14 bases spanning the gap. This CDR3 comprises 13 residues. Germline V lookup: CDR1 MDHEN, CDR2 SYDVKM. The DNA of the CDR3 is TGTGCCAGCAGTCGTGAACAGAGATCTGGCTACACCTTC. The encoded protein is CASSREQRSGYTF.

V and J are TRBV9 and TRBJ2-5; 8 nucleotides match TRBD2. CDR3 size: 18 residues. The V segment lost 4 bases and the J segment 1 base; nucleotides outside the gene matches: 15. Germline CDR1 and CDR2: SGDLS and YYNGEE. CDR3 in amino acids: CASSPSATGGPTQETQYF. CDR3 nucleotides: TGTGCCAGCAGCCCAAGCGCAACGGGAGGGCCTACCCAAGAGACCCAGTACTTC.

To note about this clonotype: This may be a read error, as it is one base from a much larger clone. The genes are TRBV20-1 and TRBJ2-7, with 13 bases that match TRBD2. Germline V gives CDR1 DFQATT, CDR2 SNEGSKA (reference sequence). This CDR3 contains 17 residues. CDR3: CSESKGRTSGSYGEQHF. CDR3 bases: TGCAGTGAGTCGAAGGGAAGGACTAGCGGGAGTTACGGCGAGCAGCACTTC.

This clonotype was picked up many times. The chain uses TRBV5-1 and TRBJ2-3, with 7 positions matching TRBD2. V gave up 3 bases and J gave up 3 bases; unmatched junction bases: 7. Germline CDR1 SGHRS, CDR2 YFSETQ. The CDR3 has 15 residues. The CDR3 region has the DNA TGCGCCAGCAGCTCCCCGGGACTACAAACAGATACGCAGTATTTT. It codes for CASSSPGLQTDTQYF.

J is TRBJ2-1 and V is TRBV3-1; 9 positions match TRBD2. The J call may be mistaken, given a closer DNA end match to TRBJ2-7. Germline lookup yields CDR1 LGHDT and CDR2 YNNKEL (reference sequence). CDR3 length: 17 amino acids. The CDR3 is CASSPRLAATRYNEQYF. The CDR3 DNA is TGTGCCAGCAGCCCCCGACTAGCGGCTACGCGCTACAATGAGCAGTACTTC.

Points on this clonotype: A much larger clone is a single base away; this may be a read error. The chain combines TRBV7-6 with TRBJ2-3; D might be TRBD1 (5 bases). Trimming shortened V by 5 bases and J by 7 bases, and 19 bases separated the two germline ends. CDR1 SGHVS and CDR2 FNYEAQ come from the germline V gene. The length of the CDR3 is 15 residues. The CDR3 nucleotides read TGTGCCAGCAGCGTAACGAGGACAACCGGTAATACGCAGTATTTT. Encoded protein: CASSVTRTTGNTQYF. The entire variable domain, with the rest obtained from reference TRBV7-6 and TRBJ2-3, is as follows: GAGVSQSPRYKVTKRGQDVALRCDPISGHVSLYWYRQALGQGPEFLTYFNYEAQQDKSGLPNDRFSAERPEGSISTLTIQRTEQRDSAMYRCASSVTRTTGNTQYFGPGTRLTVL.

Ten or more counts support this clonotype. The chain uses TRBV7-8 and TRBJ2-3, with TRBD2 matching over 8 bases. Germline values: CDR1 SGHVS, CDR2 FQNEAQ. This CDR3 contains 18 residues. V lost 1 base and J lost 2; bases outside the gene matches: 11. The CDR3 nucleotides read TGTGCCAGCAGCTTAGGAGCCACTAGCGGCCAATCCACAGATACGCAGTATTTT. As protein: CASSLGATSGQSTDTQYF.

The rearrangement links TRBV7-8 to TRBJ2-5; D gene unclear. V was trimmed by 5 bases and J by 1 base, leaving 14 bases between them. CDR3 length: 15 residues. Germline values: CDR1 SGHVS, CDR2 FQNEAQ. CDR3 sequence reads: CASSPWINSQETQYF. The CDR3 DNA is TGTGCCAGCAGCCCCTGGATAAACTCCCAAGAGACCCAGTACTTC.

Notes on this clonotype: With a much larger clone just one base away, this may be a read error. The chain combines TRBV30 with TRBJ2-1; D is possibly TRBD1 (5 bases). Germline CDR1 GTSNPN, CDR2 SVGIG (reference sequence). There are 15 residues in the CDR3. This CDR3 reads CAWSWGTNSCNEQFF. CDR3 coding DNA: TGTGCCTGGAGTTGGGGCACCAACTCCTGCAATGAGCAGTTCTTC. The full variable domain, completed using reference TRBV30 and TRBJ2-1, is SQTIHQWPATLVQPVGSPLSLECTVEGTSNPNLYWYRQAAGRGLQLLFYSVGIGQISSEVPQNLSASRPQDRQFILSSKKLLLSDSGFYLCAWSWGTNSCNEQFFGPGTRLTVL.

This chain uses TRBV12-3 or TRBV12-4 with TRBJ2-5, with D possibly being TRBD2 (6 bases). Trimming pared 1 base from V and 4 bases from J, leaving 13 bases between. CDR3 size: 15 residues. This chain's CDR3 is CASSLVSLGGETQYF. The CDR3 DNA follows: TGTGCCAGCAGTTTAGTTTCCTTGGGGGGAGAGACCCAGTACTTC.

This clonotype has ten or more counts. V is TRBV7-8 and J is TRBJ2-1; 9 bases fit TRBD2. The CDR3 is 18 residues long. Germline assignment: CDR1 SGHVS and CDR2 FQNEAQ. V was pared by 6 bases and J by 7 bases, with 19 bases of the junction left unmatched. The CDR3 here is CASRQIREREEDFNEQFF. CDR3 DNA: TGTGCCAGCAGACAAATAAGGGAGCGGGAGGAGGATTTTAATGAGCAGTTCTTC. The full variable domain, in which reference TRBV7-8 and TRBJ2-1 provide the parts outside the CDR3, is GAGVSQSPRYKVAKRGQDVALRCDPISGHVSLFWYQQALGQGPEFLTYFQNEAQLDKSGLPSDRFFAERPEGSVSTLKIQRTQQEDSAVYLCASRQIREREEDFNEQFFGPGTRLTVL.

This clonotype was observed many times. Germline and junction disagree at one end, which may indicate a read error. This chain connects TRBV2 to TRBJ1-4; a possible D gene is TRBD1 (6 bases). CDR1 and CDR2 (germline): SNHLY, FYNNEI. There are 11 residues in the CDR3. The DNA of the CDR3 is TGTGCCAGCTCAGAAGGGGGGGCGGACAATTTT. Residues: CASSEGGADNF.

At least ten counts were recorded for this clonotype. This chain joins TRBV5-1 and TRBJ2-3; D uncertain. This CDR3 contains 16 residues. Trimming left V 0 bases short and J 0 bases short, with 11 bases between. Germline CDR1 SGHRS, CDR2 YFSETQ. DNA for the CDR3: TGCGCCAGCAGCTTGGGGCTGGGTGTGAGCACAGATACGCAGTATTTT. This translates into CASSLGLGVSTDTQYF.

This clonotype was seen at least ten times. The chain carries TRBV5-5 and TRBJ2-7; the D is unclear. Germline V gene lookup returns CDR1 SGHKS and CDR2 YYEKEE (reference sequence). V lost 2 bases and J 0 bases, leaving 12 bases between the germline ends. The CDR3 covers 15 residues. The CDR3 loop reads CASSFGLPDSYEQYF. The DNA of the CDR3 is TGTGCCAGCAGCTTTGGCCTCCCGGACTCCTACGAGCAGTACTTC. The full variable domain, in which reference TRBV5-5 and TRBJ2-7 provide the parts outside the CDR3, is DAGVTQSPTHLIKTRGQQVTLRCSPISGHKSVSWYQQVLGQGPQFIFQYYEKEERGRGNFPDRFSARQFPNYSSELNVNALLLGDSALYLCASSFGLPDSYEQYFGPGTRLTVT.

This clonotype was detected ten times or more. J is TRBJ2-3 and V is TRBV5-1, with D uncertain. Trimming took 7 bases from V and 3 from J, leaving 12 bases between them. Germline assignment: CDR1 SGHRS and CDR2 YFSETQ. The length of the CDR3 is 13 residues. CDR3 sequence: CASHATVTDTQYF. DNA for the CDR3: TGCGCCAGCCACGCTACGGTGACAGATACGCAGTATTTT.

The sample holds many counts of this clonotype. The rearrangement joins TRBV29-1 to TRBJ2-7; maybe TRBD2 (7 bases). With 5 bases removed from V and 1 base from J, the gap between germline ends came to 12 bases. The CDR3 spans 13 residues. Per germline, CDR1 SQVTM and CDR2 ANQGSEA. The CDR3 reads CSVRGAGSYEQYF. The CDR3, as DNA: TGCAGCGTTCGGGGGGCCGGGTCCTACGAGCAGTACTTC.

This clonotype was seen many times. The rearrangement links TRBV5-1 to TRBJ2-1; D remains ambiguous. V was cut by 5 bases and J by 10 bases, with 10 bases left in between. Germline CDR1 reads SGHRS; CDR2 reads YFSETQ. This CDR3 has 11 amino acids. Here the CDR3 DNA reads TGCGCCAGCAGGGTGGTCCAAGAGCAGTTCTTC. This sequence encodes CASRVVQEQFF.

The chain uses TRBV20-1 and TRBJ2-3; TRBD2 matches 11 bases. J lost 3 bases, V lost 4 bases, and 9 bases had no gene match. Germline V gene sequence: CDR1 DFQATT, CDR2 SNEGSKA (reference sequence). The CDR3 spans 16 residues. The CDR3 protein is CSAITVAGGPTDTQYF. The CDR3, as DNA: TGCAGTGCTATCACGGTAGCGGGAGGGCCGACAGATACGCAGTATTTT.

This clonotype was recorded a few times. This sequence joins TRBV7-9 and TRBJ2-2; 11 positions agree with TRBD2. The CDR3 sequence is 16 residues long. The V and J ends lost 4 bases and 5 bases, in that order; junction bases with no gene match: 6. Per the germline V gene, CDR1 is SEHNR and CDR2 is FQNEAQ (reference sequence). The CDR3 nucleotides are TGTGCCAGCAGCTCGGGACTAGCGGTTGGAACCGGGGAGCTGTTTTTT. Protein sequence: CASSSGLAVGTGELFF. Full variable domain (rest looked up from reference TRBV7-9 and TRBJ2-2): DTGVSQNPRHKITKRGQNVTFRCDPISEHNRLYWYRQTLGQGPEFLTYFQNEAQLEKSRLLSDRFSAERPKGSFSTLEIQRTEQGDSAMYLCASSSGLAVGTGELFFGEGSRLTVL.

This clonotype was recorded many times. The J gene is TRBJ2-3, the V gene TRBV28; 13 bases match TRBD2. V shed 3 bases, J shed 4 bases, and the junction held 7 bases outside the gene matches. Looked up from germline, CDR1 is MDHEN and CDR2 is SYDVKM. CDR3 length: 17 residues. CDR3 DNA sequence: TGTGCCAGCAGTTTCTTCCCACTAGCGGGAGGGCCAGATACGCAGTATTTT. Its translation: CASSFFPLAGGPDTQYF.

This clonotype was counted ten times or more. The chain is built from TRBV28 and TRBJ2-7; TRBD2 matches 12 bases. This CDR3 spans 12 amino acids. The V segment lost 8 bases and the J segment 6 bases; nucleotides outside the gene matches: 2. CDR1 is MDHEN and CDR2 is SYDVKM in the germline V gene. The CDR3 region has the DNA TGTGCCAGCGGACTAGCGGGATTCGAGCAGTACTTC. This sequence encodes CASGLAGFEQYF.

This clonotype was seen repeatedly, ten times or more. The chain has TRBV18 and TRBJ1-5, with TRBD1 matching over 9 bases. Per germline, CDR1 KGHSH and CDR2 LQKENI. V gave up 3 bases and J gave up 9 bases; unmatched junction bases: 6. This CDR3 region has 14 residues. The CDR3 here is CASSPGQGMRPQHF. Written as DNA, the CDR3 is TGTGCCAGCTCACCGGGACAGGGAATGAGGCCCCAGCATTTT. The whole variable domain, filled in from reference TRBV18 and TRBJ1-5, reads NAGVMQNPRHLVRRRGQEARLRCSPMKGHSHVYWYRQLPEEGLKFMVYLQKENIIDESGMPKERFSAEFPKEGPSILRIQQVVRGDSAAYFCASSPGQGMRPQHFGDGTRLSIL.

V is TRBV19 and J is TRBJ2-3, with 9 nucleotides matching TRBD2. The CDR3 has 17 residues. Germline-derived CDR1 and CDR2 are LNHDA and SQIVND (reference sequence). Trimming took 0 bases from V and 1 from J; bases not matched to a gene: 5. The CDR3 DNA reads as TGTGCCAGTAGTATAGAACTAGCGGGTTTTGGCACAGATACGCAGTATTTT. Residues: CASSIELAGFGTDTQYF.